A single sample is the source of the 8 T cell receptor beta chains below, sequenced in a study of blood T cell repertoires in COVID-19. The data were produced by immunoSEQ multiplex PCR, yet TCRdb's version contains in-frame clones alone and is incomplete. The sample contains 200,000 or so clones, about 91% of which appear only once. Sequenced material: PBMCs or T cells enriched from blood (not recorded which). These receptor sequences come from a woman aged 35 to 49 with acute COVID-19.

The rearrangement joins TRBV12-3 or TRBV12-4 to TRBJ1-1; weak D call: TRBD1 (6 bases). Trimming cost V 8 bases and J 3 bases, with 10 bases left between them. The CDR3 is made up of 12 amino acids. CDR3 loop: CASQTGYTEAFF. DNA of the CDR3: TGTGCCAGCCAGACAGGTTACACTGAAGCTTTCTTT.

CDR3: CATSDPSGLGGTGELFF. The CDR3 DNA is TGTGCCACCAGTGACCCTAGCGGACTAGGGGGCACCGGGGAGCTGTTTTTT. The rearrangement joins TRBV24-1 to TRBJ2-2, with D maybe TRBD2 (7 bases). The CDR3 has 17 residues. CDR1 KGHDR and CDR2 SFDVKD come from the germline V gene. Trimming cost V 4 bases and J 4 bases, with 18 bases left between them.

This clone was counted once. V gene TRBV7-9 combines with J gene TRBJ1-5, with TRBD1 matching 9 bases. Germline CDR1 and CDR2: SEHNR and FQNEAQ (reference sequence). This CDR3 contains 13 residues. Trimming took 6 bases from V and 4 from J; bases not matched to a gene: 1. The CDR3 DNA reads TGTGCCAGCAGTGGACAGGGGAATCAGCCCCAGCATTTT. This translates into CASSGQGNQPQHF. The full variable domain, in which reference TRBV7-9 and TRBJ1-5 provide the parts outside the CDR3, is DTGVSQNPRHKITKRGQNVTFRCDPISEHNRLYWYRQTLGQGPEFLTYFQNEAQLEKSRLLSDRFSAERPKGSFSTLEIQRTEQGDSAMYLCASSGQGNQPQHFGDGTRLSIL.

The V and J genes are TRBV2 and TRBJ2-3; no clear D gene. The V end was cut by 7 bases, the J end by 5 bases, with 7 bases between. Germline CDR1 is SNHLY and CDR2 is FYNNEI. This CDR3 has 11 residues. The CDR3 DNA follows: TGTGCCAGCACCCCAGAAGATACGCAGTATTTT. Translated, it gives CASTPEDTQYF. The full variable domain, with the rest looked up from reference TRBV2 and TRBJ2-3, is EPEVTQTPSHQVTQMGQEVILRCVPISNHLYFYWYRQILGQKVEFLVSFYNNEISEKSEIFDDQFSVERPDGSNFTLKIRSTKLEDSAMYFCASTPEDTQYFGPGTRLTVL.

A remark on this clone: This specimen includes other DNA sequences encoding the same CDR3. V gene TRBV5-5 combines with J gene TRBJ1-5; 9 bases fit TRBD1. The CDR3 sequence is 14 residues long. The germline CDR1 and CDR2 sequences are SGHKS and YYEKEE (reference sequence). With V trimmed by 4 bases and J by 4 bases, 3 bases remained unmatched. CDR3 DNA: TGTGCCAGCAGCCTCGGGACAGGGAATCAGCCCCAGCATTTT. Protein: CASSLGTGNQPQHF.

This rearrangement joins TRBV27 to TRBJ1-1, with D possibly TRBD1 on 6 matching bases. Trimming shortened V by 9 bases and J by 0 bases, and 11 bases separated the two germline ends. In germline, CDR1 is MNHEY, CDR2 SMNVEV (reference sequence). This CDR3 has 13 residues. The CDR3 region is CASHGQLNTEAFF. The CDR3 DNA follows: TGTGCCAGTCACGGACAGCTGAACACTGAAGCTTTCTTT.

The chain couples TRBV6-2 or TRBV6-3 to TRBJ2-1; possibly TRBD2 for D (6 bases). The ends were cut back, 0 bases at V and 10 bases at J, with 13 bases in the middle. Germline CDR1 MNHEY, CDR2 SVGEGT. The CDR3 sequence is 14 residues long. CDR3 loop: CASSYSGGAREQFF. CDR3 DNA: TGTGCCAGCAGTTACTCGGGCGGGGCGCGGGAGCAGTTCTTC.

This chain links TRBV4-1 with TRBJ2-1, with 10 bases lining up with TRBD1. The CDR3 spans 15 residues. J was trimmed by 7 bases and V by 2 bases; bases with no gene match: 5. Germline assignment: CDR1 MGHRA and CDR2 YSYEKL. The CDR3 region is CASSQPGTGVNEQFF. CDR3 coding DNA: TGCGCCAGCAGCCAACCCGGGACAGGGGTGAATGAGCAGTTCTTC.